This paragraph covers one TCR beta chain sequence. The PCR had 60 Vbeta and 13 Jbeta primers. Measured with immunoSEQ multiplex PCR; TCRdb has only the in-frame clones, and not every one. Reported are some 110,000 clones; the ten largest clones contain around 7%. These data come from a study of cytomegalovirus exposure and HLA in healthy donors. CDR1 SGHAT and CDR2 FQNNGV come from the germline V gene. The CDR3 has 14 residues. Trimming pared 4 bases from V and 4 bases from J, leaving 14 bases between. The sample was PBMCs. This receptor was taken from a man aged 40-49 years in good health and CMV-seropositive. The rearrangement joins TRBV11-2 to TRBJ2-7, with D perhaps matching TRBD2 (5 bases). As DNA, the CDR3 is TGTGCCAGCAGCTCTACGACTACCGCGTACGAGCAGTACTTC. As protein: CASSSTTTAYEQYF.